These 31 T cell receptor beta chains were all obtained from the same sample, sequenced in a study of tissue T cells after allogeneic stem cell transplantation. Sample time point: mouse harvest day 14 after allogeneic transplant. Mouse grafts combined 10^7 T-cell-depleted bone marrow cells with 10^6 splenic CD5+ T cells. Some clones are missing from TCRdb's copy, which holds only in-frame ones; the method was immunoSEQ multiplex PCR. The table includes 3,000 to 4,000 clones, roughly 45% detected once. Sequencing was carried out using gut tissue. These receptors were obtained from a female BALB/c mouse given C57BL/6 T cells with graft-versus-host disease after an allogeneic hematopoietic cell transplant.

This clone has more than one count but fewer than ten. Germline and genes here are mouse. The read terminates 1 residue ahead of where the CDR3 ends, so the germline J gene completes it. V and J are TRBV13-1 and TRBJ2-2; D not resolved. Germline loops: CDR1 NSHNY, CDR2 SYGAGN. The CDR3 runs to 11 residues. Trimming left V 5 bases short and J 7 bases short, with 6 bases between. CDR3 sequence reads: CASRDGGQLYF. The CDR3 bases that were read are TGTGCCAGCAGGGACGGCGGGCAGCTCTAC.

This clone was observed a few times. Gene labels here are mouse ones. Sequencing ends 1 residue short of the CDR3 end; the germline J gene provides the rest. The chain recombines TRBV17 with TRBJ2-1; no clear D gene. The CDR3 runs to 15 residues. Trimming shortened V by 1 base and J by 1 base, and 8 bases separated the two germline ends. Per germline, CDR1 MNHDT and CDR2 YYDKIL. CDR3: CASSRVTENYAEQFF. Partial CDR3 DNA: TGTGCTAGCAGTAGAGTTACCGAAAACTATGCTGAGCAGTTC. The whole variable domain, remainder taken from reference TRBV17 and TRBJ2-1, is DTTVKQNPRYKLARVGKPVNLICSQTMNHDTMYWYQKKPNQAPKLLLFYYDKILNREADTFEKFQSSRPNNSFCSLYIGSAGLEYSAMYLCASSRVTENYAEQFFGPGTRLTVL.

Remarks on this clone: Gene names and germline refer to mouse. The CDR3 goes on 1 residue after the read ends, and that part is filled in from the germline J gene. This rearrangement joins TRBV2 to TRBJ1-1, with D perhaps TRBD1 (6 bases). V was cut by 3 bases and J by 4 bases, with 9 bases left in between. The V gene's germline CDR1 is LGHNA and CDR2 YSYQKL. The CDR3 runs to 13 residues. The CDR3 loop reads CASSQGQITEVFF. CDR3 DNA, as far as it was read: TGTGCCAGCAGCCAGGGACAAATCACAGAAGTCTTC.

This clone has more than one count but fewer than ten. Any gene name here is a mouse gene name. The CDR3 end lies 1 residue beyond the end of the read and is filled in from the germline J gene. The rearrangement uses TRBV13-2 and TRBJ1-2; TRBD1 might be the D (5 bases). This CDR3 has 15 residues. Germline V gene data show CDR1 as NNHNN and CDR2 as SYGAGS (reference sequence). The ends were cut back, 1 base at V and 0 bases at J, with 10 bases in the middle. Incomplete CDR3 DNA: TGTGCCAGCGGTGATCGGGCAGGGTCAAACTCCGACTACACC. It translates to CASGDRAGSNSDYT. The whole CDR3 protein is CASGDRAGSNSDYTF.

This clone showed up just a few times. Germline and genes: mouse. The read ends 1 residue early relative to the CDR3; the germline J gene fills the gap. The chain employs TRBV16 and TRBJ1-3; TRBD1 might be the D (5 bases). The germline gives CDR1 SGHSA, CDR2 FRNQAP. The V end was cut by 3 bases, the J end by 0 bases, with 9 bases between. There are 15 residues in the CDR3. The sequenced part of the CDR3 DNA is TGTGCAAGCAGCTTCCAGGGCCTTTCTGGAAATACGCTCTAT. Translation gives CASSFQGLSGNTLY. The whole CDR3 is CASSFQGLSGNTLYF.

Comments on this clone: Genes and germline are mouse. Sequencing ends 1 residue short of the CDR3 end; the germline J gene provides the rest. J is TRBJ2-4 and V is TRBV26; 10 bases map to TRBD1. Trimming took 2 bases from V and 6 from J; bases not matched to a gene: 2. The CDR3 covers 14 residues. Germline loops: CDR1 KGHPV, CDR2 FQNQEV (reference sequence). The CDR3 protein is CASSLEGQGNTLYF. The DNA read from the CDR3 is TGTGCCAGCAGTCTGGAGGGACAGGGGAACACCTTGTAC.

Concerning this clone: Genes and germline are mouse. Read sequence stops 1 residue before the CDR3 end, and the germline J gene provides the missing end. The chain couples TRBV26 to TRBJ2-7, with 7 bases fitting TRBD2. CDR3 length: 13 residues. In germline, CDR1 is KGHPV, CDR2 FQNQEV (reference sequence). J was trimmed by 6 bases and V by 2 bases; bases with no gene match: 4. The part of the CDR3 DNA that was read is TGTGCCAGCAGTCTGAAACTGGGGCTTGAACAGTAC. It is translated as CASSLKLGLEQY. The whole CDR3 protein reads CASSLKLGLEQYF.

Details on this clone: Gene names are the mouse ones. The read is 1 residue too short to cover the CDR3 end, so that end is filled in from the germline J gene. The chain combines TRBV5 with TRBJ1-2, with TRBD1 identical over 7 bases. J gave up 0 bases and V 3 bases, and 1 base lay outside the gene matches. Per the germline V gene, CDR1 is LGHNA and CDR2 is YNLKQL (reference sequence). The CDR3 runs to 14 residues. The CDR3 sequence: CASSHGTANSDYTF. The CDR3 DNA, read in part, is TGTGCCAGCAGCCACGGGACAGCAAACTCCGACTACACC.

Points on this clone: The listed genes are named as in mouse. The read is 1 residue too short to cover the CDR3 end, so that end is filled in from the germline J gene. The chain couples TRBV24 to TRBJ2-7; D is perhaps TRBD1 (6 bases). Germline CDR1 KGHTA, CDR2 FRNEEI. V was shortened by 0 bases and J by 7 bases, with 10 bases between the two germline ends. CDR3 length: 13 amino acids. The CDR3: CASSLYPGDEQYF. The sequenced CDR3 bases are TGTGCCAGCAGTCTGTATCCAGGGGACGAACAGTAC.

As to this clone: Gene names follow the mouse nomenclature. The sequenced CDR3 bases are TGTGCCAGCAGCCAAGATGGACTGGGGTATGAACAGTAC. It encodes CASSQDGLGYEQY. In full, the CDR3 reads CASSQDGLGYEQYF. This chain links TRBV2 with TRBJ2-7; 9 bases agree with TRBD2. The read stops 1 residue short of the end of the CDR3; the missing end is completed from the germline J gene. Germline lookup yields CDR1 LGHNA and CDR2 YSYQKL. V trimming: 0 bases; J trimming: 4 bases; junction bases outside the gene matches: 1. The CDR3 is made up of 14 amino acids.

For this clone: Gene names and germline match the mouse. The read stops 1 residue short of the end of the CDR3; the missing end is completed from the germline J gene. This sequence joins TRBV26 and TRBJ2-4, with D possibly TRBD1 on 5 matching bases. Germline values: CDR1 KGHPV, CDR2 FQNQEV (reference sequence). The CDR3 runs 12 residues. V gave up 2 bases and J gave up 6 bases, with 6 bases separating them. The part of the CDR3 DNA that was read is TGTGCCAGCAGTCTGAAGGGGAACACCTTGTAC. This codes for CASSLKGNTLY. The whole CDR3 region reads CASSLKGNTLYF.

In the case of this clone: Gene names refer to mouse genes. Sequencing ends 1 residue short of the CDR3 end; the germline J gene provides the rest. The chain links TRBV5 to TRBJ1-2; D not certain. CDR1 LGHNA and CDR2 YNLKQL come from the germline V gene (reference sequence). V lost 0 bases to trimming and J lost 3 bases, with 5 bases between them. The CDR3 is 13 amino acids. CDR3 loop: CASSQDQDSDYTF. The CDR3 DNA, read in part, is TGTGCCAGCAGCCAAGATCAAGACTCCGACTACACC.

This clone has a handful of counts. Genes and germline are mouse. The read ends 1 residue before the CDR3 terminus; that terminus is restored from the germline J gene. This chain connects TRBV26 to TRBJ1-2; possibly TRBD1 for D (5 bases). The germline V gene has CDR1 KGHPV and CDR2 FQNQEV (reference sequence). This CDR3 is built from 13 residues. With 2 bases removed from V and 6 bases from J, the gap between germline ends came to 10 bases. The CDR3 region is CASSLQGGTDYTF. The covered CDR3 bases are TGTGCCAGCAGTCTGCAGGGAGGCACCGACTACACC.

A word on this clone: All gene names here are mouse names. The CDR3 extends 1 residue past the end of the read, so its final part is completed from the germline J gene. The chain uses TRBV26 and TRBJ1-4; 8 bases map to TRBD1. CDR1 and CDR2 from the germline V gene are KGHPV and FQNQEV (reference sequence). CDR3 length equals 17 residues. V shed 0 bases, J shed 0 bases, and the junction held 3 bases outside the gene matches. The part of the CDR3 DNA that was read is TGTGCCAGCAGTCTGTCCAGGGGGCGAATTTCCAACGAAAGATTATTT. Translating gives CASSLSRGRISNERLF. The entire CDR3 protein reads CASSLSRGRISNERLFF.

There are a few counts of this clone. The genes and germline here are from mouse. The CDR3 goes on 1 residue after the read ends, and that part is filled in from the germline J gene. This chain uses TRBV13-3 with TRBJ1-2; TRBD1 matches at 10 bases. Germline-derived CDR1 and CDR2 are NNHDY and SYVADS. J gave up 6 bases and V 4 bases, and 3 bases lay outside the gene matches. This CDR3 contains 13 residues. The CDR3 bases that were read are TGTGCCAGCAGTCCCGGACAGGGGGCCGACTACACC. Protein product: CASSPGQGADYT. The entire CDR3 sequence reads CASSPGQGADYTF.

Turning to this clone: Genes and germline are mouse. The read ends 1 residue early relative to the CDR3; the germline J gene fills the gap. This sequence joins TRBV19 and TRBJ1-1, with D possibly matching TRBD1 (5 bases). The germline V gene has CDR1 FNHDT and CDR2 SITEND (reference sequence). Trimming pared 2 bases from V and 0 bases from J, leaving 8 bases between. The CDR3 spans 14 residues. This CDR3 reads CASSMGDANTEVFF. CDR3 bases read: TGTGCCAGCAGTATGGGGGATGCAAACACAGAAGTCTTC.

This clone came up a few times. Germline and genes here are mouse. The read stops 1 residue short of the end of the CDR3; the missing end is completed from the germline J gene. This chain uses TRBV3 with TRBJ2-3; D is unresolved. The CDR3 is 15 residues long. Germline CDR1 is SNHLY and CDR2 is FYNGKV (reference sequence). Trimming took off 2 bases at V and 0 bases at J, with 9 bases between the two ends. CDR3 DNA (partial): TGTGCCAGCAGCTTACGGTGGGATAGTGCAGAAACGCTGTAT. Its protein is CASSLRWDSAETLY. The whole CDR3 protein reads CASSLRWDSAETLYF.

Notes on this clone: The germline and genes are mouse ones. The CDR3 is cut off 1 residue early in the read; its end comes from the germline J gene. The gene calls are TRBV26 and TRBJ1-1; D is perhaps TRBD1 (6 bases). Germline-derived CDR1 and CDR2 are KGHPV and FQNQEV (reference sequence). V lost 4 bases, J lost 4 bases, and 13 bases lay in between. The CDR3 contains 14 residues. The part of the CDR3 DNA that was read is TGTGCCAGCAGTCCCCAGGGGTCCGGCACAGAAGTCTTC. It encodes CASSPQGSGTEVF. The CDR3, in full, reads CASSPQGSGTEVFF. Based on the CDR3 plus reference TRBV26 and TRBJ1-1, the full variable domain is NSKVIQTPRYLVKGQGQKAKMRCIPEKGHPVVFWYQQNKNNEFKFLINFQNQEVLQQIDMTEKRFSAECPSNSPCSLEIQSSEAGDSALYLCASSPQGSGTEVFFGKGTRLTVV.

For this clone: The gene symbols are mouse symbols. The read halts 1 residue ahead of the CDR3 end, with the missing end drawn from the germline J gene. V gene TRBV13-1 combines with J gene TRBJ2-3; D remains ambiguous. The V gene lost 2 bases and the J gene lost 0 bases, with 7 bases spanning the gap. The germline gives CDR1 NSHNY, CDR2 SYGAGN. The CDR3 length is 14 residues. CDR3 amino acids: CASSEHDSAETLYF. The sequenced CDR3 bases are TGTGCCAGCAGTGAGCACGATAGTGCAGAAACGCTGTAT.

In this sample, this clone turned up a few times. Germline and genes here are mouse. Read sequence stops 1 residue before the CDR3 end, and the germline J gene provides the missing end. The chain uses TRBV13-3 and TRBJ1-4; D call uncertain. This CDR3 comprises 14 residues. Germline lookup yields CDR1 NNHDY and CDR2 SYVADS. V was shortened by 2 bases and J by 5 bases, with 10 bases between the two germline ends. CDR3 DNA (partial): TGTGCCAGCAGTGAGCGACATACGAACGAAAGATTATTT. Protein: CASSERHTNERLF. The CDR3 reads in full as CASSERHTNERLFF.

This clone showed up just a few times. Mouse gene names and germline throughout. The read terminates 1 residue ahead of where the CDR3 ends, so the germline J gene completes it. The rearrangement joins TRBV26 to TRBJ1-3, with TRBD1 matching over 10 bases. Trimming removed 6 bases from V and 2 bases from J; junction bases left unmatched: 1. The CDR3 totals 14 residues. Germline lookup yields CDR1 KGHPV and CDR2 FQNQEV (reference sequence). The CDR3 here is CASRGTGAGNTLYF. Incomplete CDR3 DNA: TGTGCCAGCAGGGGGACAGGGGCTGGAAATACGCTCTAT.

By proportion, this clone is medium-sized. Mouse gene names apply. The read gets to within 1 residue of the CDR3 end, and the germline J gene fills in the rest. The chain joins TRBV26 to TRBJ1-4, with D possibly matching TRBD1 (6 bases). CDR1 and CDR2 (germline): KGHPV, FQNQEV (reference sequence). The CDR3 is made up of 16 amino acids. V lost 1 base, J lost 0 bases, and 9 bases lay in between. CDR3 protein: CASSLWGAVSNERLFF. The DNA read from the CDR3 is TGTGCCAGCAGTCTGTGGGGGGCCGTTTCCAACGAAAGATTATTT.

Points on this clone: The germline and genes are mouse ones. The read gets to within 1 residue of the CDR3 end, and the germline J gene fills in the rest. The chain is built from TRBV3 and TRBJ2-1, with D possibly being TRBD2 (7 bases). V was trimmed by 2 bases and J by 6 bases, leaving 11 bases between them. The CDR3 extends over 14 amino acids. Germline V gene sequence: CDR1 SNHLY, CDR2 FYNGKV (reference sequence). CDR3 region: CASSLRGARAEQFF. Partial CDR3 DNA: TGTGCCAGCAGCTTACGGGGGGCGCGTGCTGAGCAGTTC.

For this clone: Gene names and germline match the mouse. The read ends 1 residue early relative to the CDR3; the germline J gene fills the gap. The V gene is TRBV26, the J gene TRBJ1-1; TRBD1 matches 7 bases. The CDR3 loop spans 15 amino acids. Germline-derived CDR1 and CDR2 are KGHPV and FQNQEV (reference sequence). V lost 1 base to trimming and J lost 0 bases; unmatched junction nucleotides: 2. The CDR3 reads CASSLYQGANTEVFF. The CDR3 bases that were read are TGTGCCAGCAGTCTGTACCAGGGGGCAAACACAGAAGTCTTC. Based on the CDR3 plus reference TRBV26 and TRBJ1-1, the full variable domain is NSKVIQTPRYLVKGQGQKAKMRCIPEKGHPVVFWYQQNKNNEFKFLINFQNQEVLQQIDMTEKRFSAECPSNSPCSLEIQSSEAGDSALYLCASSLYQGANTEVFFGKGTRLTVV.

Comments on this clone: Each gene name is a mouse one. CDR3 region: CASSLSQGRGTEVFF. Partial CDR3 DNA: TGTGCCAGCAGTCTGTCTCAGGGAAGGGGCACAGAAGTCTTC. The chain employs TRBV26 and TRBJ1-1; maybe TRBD1 (5 bases). The read ends 1 residue early relative to the CDR3; the germline J gene fills the gap. The CDR3 is 15 residues long. Germline loops: CDR1 KGHPV, CDR2 FQNQEV (reference sequence). Trimming took 0 bases from V and 4 from J, leaving 12 bases between them.

Worth noting for this clone: Its ends do not fully match the called genes, so a read error is possible. The genes and germline here are from mouse. The read stops 1 residue short of the end of the CDR3; the missing end is completed from the germline J gene. The rearrangement uses TRBV5 and TRBJ1-2; 7 bases match TRBD1. Germline loops: CDR1 LGHNA, CDR2 YNLKQL (reference sequence). CDR3 length: 14 amino acids. CDR3 region: CANSHGTADSDYTF. CDR3 bases read: TGTGCCAACAGCCACGGGACAGCAGACTCCGACTACACC.

This clone turned up a few times. The gene symbols are mouse symbols. The read comes to an end 1 residue before the CDR3 does, leaving the germline J gene to fill in the end. The genes are TRBV26 and TRBJ1-2; D is unresolved. Deletions cut 2 bases from V and 4 bases from J, with 11 bases between. Germline CDR1 and CDR2: KGHPV and FQNQEV (reference sequence). This CDR3 contains 14 residues. CDR3 protein: CASSLGLAGSDYTF. The CDR3 bases that were read are TGTGCCAGCAGTCTGGGCCTTGCGGGCTCCGACTACACC.

Points on this clone: The genes are named according to mouse. The observed sequence ends 1 residue before the CDR3 terminus, with the missing tail filled in from the germline J gene. The chain links TRBV23 to TRBJ2-1; the table's D call of TRBD1 was not tested on the DNA. The CDR3 has 14 residues. The V gene's germline CDR1 is KGHTA and CDR2 FQNQQP. The CDR3 is CSSSQSTGVAEQFF. The CDR3 bases that were read are TGCTCCAGCAGTCAATCGACAGGGGTGGCTGAGCAGTTC.

This clone has a single count. Germline and genes here are mouse. The DNA ends 1 residue before the CDR3 does, and the rest of the CDR3 is filled in from the germline J gene. The J gene is TRBJ2-1, the V gene TRBV26; 8 positions match TRBD1. V trimming: 8 bases; J trimming: 5 bases; junction bases outside the gene matches: 2. This CDR3 has 12 amino acids. CDR1 KGHPV and CDR2 FQNQEV come from the germline V gene (reference sequence). The CDR3 sequence: CASGQGDAEQFF. The covered CDR3 bases are TGTGCCAGCGGACAGGGAGATGCTGAGCAGTTC.

Comment on this clone: All gene names here are mouse names. The CDR3 end falls 1 residue outside the read, so it is completed with the germline J gene. This chain uses TRBV29 with TRBJ2-1; possibly TRBD2 for D (6 bases). This CDR3 is built from 11 residues. V shed 3 bases and J shed 10 bases, with 7 bases lying between them. Germline loops: CDR1 MSHET, CDR2 SYDVDS. Incomplete CDR3 DNA: TGTGCTAGCAGTTTCTGGGGAGAGCAGTTC. This encodes CASSFWGEQF. The whole CDR3 sequence reads CASSFWGEQFF.

A note on this clone: The gene names here belong to mouse. The CDR3 goes on 1 residue after the read ends, and that part is filled in from the germline J gene. This chain connects TRBV15 to TRBJ1-1; tentative D call: TRBD1 (5 bases). The CDR3 totals 14 residues. V gave up 6 bases and J gave up 3 bases, with 14 bases separating them. CDR1 and CDR2 from the germline V gene are SGHND and FRSKSL. The part of the CDR3 DNA that was read is TGTGCCAGCAGGACGGGGGGAGGGGACACAGAAGTCTTC. It codes for CASRTGGGDTEVF. The complete CDR3 sequence is CASRTGGGDTEVFF.